Presented here are 29 T cell receptor beta chains from one specimen sequenced in a study of blood T cell repertoires in COVID-19. TCRdb's table, derived via immunoSEQ multiplex PCR, lists solely in-frame clones and lacks some. Among roughly 250,000 clones listed, roughly 87% were seen once. Sequencing input: PBMCs or T cells enriched from blood (not recorded which). The receptors were gathered from a woman aged 25 to 39 with acute COVID-19.

The chain combines TRBV5-1 with TRBJ1-1; weak D call: TRBD1 (5 bases). The CDR3 is 16 amino acids. Between the trimmed V and J ends, which lost 5 bases and 1 base, there was a span of 18 bases. The germline V gene encodes CDR1 SGHRS and CDR2 YFSETQ. The CDR3 spells CASREGSSASNTEAFF. In nucleotides, the CDR3 is TGCGCCAGCAGGGAGGGGTCATCAGCCTCGAACACTGAAGCTTTCTTT.

In its sample, this clone was seen a few times. The J gene is TRBJ2-1, the V gene TRBV5-1; no firm D call. Deletions cut 2 bases from V and 0 bases from J, with 12 bases between. There are 16 residues in the CDR3. CDR1 is SGHRS and CDR2 is YFSETQ in the germline V gene. CDR3 nucleotides: TGCGCCAGCAGCTTCTCGGAGTTGAGCTCCTACAATGAGCAGTTCTTC. Translated, it gives CASSFSELSSYNEQFF.

The chain recombines TRBV3-1 (or the pseudogene TRBV3-2) with TRBJ2-2, with D uncertain. The CDR3 is made up of 17 amino acids. Germline values: CDR1 LGHDT, CDR2 YNNKEL (reference sequence). V was cut by 1 base and J by 1 base, with 13 bases left in between. The CDR3 spells CASSQALGPLNTGELFF. The CDR3 nucleotides read TGTGCCAGCAGCCAAGCCTTGGGCCCACTGAACACCGGGGAGCTGTTTTTT.

The chain carries TRBV3-1 (or the pseudogene TRBV3-2) and TRBJ2-1, with 9 positions matching TRBD1. CDR1 and CDR2 (germline): LGHDT, YNNKEL (reference sequence). The CDR3 runs 15 residues. J was trimmed by 11 bases and V by 4 bases; bases with no gene match: 12. Here the CDR3 reads CASSLAGDRGIQQFF. The CDR3 DNA sequence: TGTGCCAGCAGCCTTGCGGGAGACAGGGGGATACAGCAGTTCTTC.

The chain links TRBV5-1 to TRBJ1-1, with TRBD1 identical over 9 bases. CDR1 and CDR2 (germline): SGHRS, YFSETQ. This CDR3 region has 15 residues. V dropped 0 bases and J dropped 5; count of bases not matched to a gene: 5. CDR3 in amino acids: CASSLAGQGGTEAFF. The CDR3 DNA reads TGCGCCAGCAGCTTGGCGGGACAGGGTGGAACTGAAGCTTTCTTT.

This clone was recorded only once. The chain carries TRBV7-9 and TRBJ1-2, with TRBD1 matching 10 bases. The CDR3 is 15 residues long. Germline lookup yields CDR1 SEHNR and CDR2 FQNEAQ (reference sequence). After removal of 5 bases from V and 7 bases from J, the junction contained 10 bases not matched to a gene. CDR3: CASSLLGTGDPGYTF. In DNA, the CDR3 is TGTGCCAGCAGCCTCTTAGGGACAGGGGACCCTGGCTACACCTTC.

V usage is TRBV19 and J usage is TRBJ2-7; 7 nucleotides align to TRBD1. The V gene end was trimmed by 5 bases and the J gene end by 3 bases; junction bases not matched to a gene: 10. There are 15 residues in the CDR3. Germline V gene data show CDR1 as LNHDA and CDR2 as SQIVND (reference sequence). The CDR3 nucleotides read TGTGCCAGTAGTCCTCGCACAGGGGTGAACTACGAGCAGTACTTC. Its translation: CASSPRTGVNYEQYF.

The chain recombines TRBV6-2 or TRBV6-3 with TRBJ1-5, with D possibly matching TRBD1 (6 bases). The CDR3 is made up of 20 amino acids. Germline loops: CDR1 MNHEY, CDR2 SVGEGT. Trimming shortened V by 1 base and J by 2 bases, and 24 bases separated the two germline ends. The CDR3 nucleotides are TGTGCCAGCAGTTACTACGGGTTACGGCCAGGGGACGCGGGCAATCAGCCCCAGCATTTT. Translated: CASSYYGLRPGDAGNQPQHF.

The J gene is TRBJ2-4, the V gene TRBV20-1; 12 bases are shared with TRBD1. This CDR3 is built from 14 residues. The V segment lost 3 bases and the J segment 7 bases; nucleotides outside the gene matches: 4. Germline CDR1 DFQATT, CDR2 SNEGSKA (reference sequence). CDR3 amino acids: CSASKGQGANIQYF. The DNA of the CDR3 is TGCAGTGCTAGTAAGGGACAGGGGGCTAACATTCAGTACTTC.

Only one count was recorded for this clone. This chain uses TRBV13 with TRBJ1-2; 11 bases align to TRBD1. The V and J ends lost 5 bases and 4 bases, in that order; junction bases with no gene match: 9. Germline V gives CDR1 PRHDT, CDR2 FYEKMQ (reference sequence). This CDR3 contains 16 residues. Written as DNA, the CDR3 is TGTGCCAGCAGCATTGGACAGGGGGCCTCCTTCTATGGCTACACCTTC. It translates to CASSIGQGASFYGYTF.

The chain has TRBV2 and TRBJ2-3; no definite D call. The V end lost 8 bases, the J end lost 4 bases, and 10 bases lay between the germline ends. The CDR3 extends over 12 amino acids. CDR1 is SNHLY, CDR2 FYNNEI, per germline. In DNA form, the CDR3 reads TGTGCCAGCGGATTTAGCTCAGATACGCAGTATTTT. Its translation is CASGFSSDTQYF.

CDR3 in amino acids: CASGRGYEQYF. CDR3 bases: TGTGCCAGCGGACGGGGCTACGAGCAGTACTTC. The rearrangement joins TRBV2 to TRBJ2-7; tentative D call: TRBD2 (5 bases). Trimming shortened V by 8 bases and J by 3 bases, and 8 bases separated the two germline ends. CDR1 is SNHLY, CDR2 FYNNEI, per germline. There are 11 residues in the CDR3.

This sequence joins TRBV6-2 or TRBV6-3 and TRBJ2-7, with 8 bases identical to TRBD2. CDR3 length: 14 residues. V was clipped by 6 bases and J by 7 bases; unmatched bases: 11. Germline values: CDR1 MNHEY, CDR2 SVGEGT. CDR3 DNA sequence: TGTGCCAGCAGCCCGGGACTAGACTTCAAGGAGCAGTACTTC. The encoded protein is CASSPGLDFKEQYF.

The chain combines TRBV10-3 with TRBJ2-7, with 8 positions matching TRBD1. V trimming: 6 bases; J trimming: 6 bases; junction bases outside the gene matches: 7. From germline, CDR1 is ENHRY and CDR2 SYGVKD. There are 13 residues in the CDR3. CDR3 nucleotide sequence: TGTGCCATCAGGGACAGGGCGGAGCTCGAGCAGTACTTC. This encodes CAIRDRAELEQYF.

The rearrangement links TRBV28 to TRBJ2-7, with TRBD2 matching over 16 bases. J lost 5 bases, V lost 6 bases, and 10 bases had no gene match. Germline loops: CDR1 MDHEN, CDR2 SYDVKM. The CDR3 length is 17 residues. This CDR3 reads CASRFPGLAGGQDEQYF. The CDR3 coding sequence is TGTGCCAGCAGGTTTCCGGGACTAGCGGGGGGGCAGGACGAGCAGTACTTC.

In this sample, this clone turned up a few times. The CDR3 here is CASSEWAYTEAFF. The CDR3 DNA sequence: TGTGCCAGCAGTGAATGGGCCTACACTGAAGCTTTCTTT. This chain joins TRBV6-1 and TRBJ1-1; D unresolved. Trimming removed 2 bases from V and 3 bases from J, with 7 bases in between. CDR1 is MNHNS and CDR2 is SASEGT in the germline V gene. The CDR3 loop spans 13 amino acids.

The gene calls are TRBV29-1 and TRBJ2-1, with 7 bases matching TRBD2. Losses at the gene ends were 5 bases for V and 4 bases for J; bases not matched to a gene: 8. Germline-derived CDR1 and CDR2 are SQVTM and ANQGSEA. This CDR3 region has 14 residues. CDR3 in amino acids: CSVWLADIYNEQFF. CDR3 nucleotide sequence: TGCAGCGTTTGGCTAGCGGATATTTACAATGAGCAGTTCTTC.

This chain connects TRBV29-1 to TRBJ2-3; unclear D gene. Trimming shortened V by 7 bases and J by 4 bases, and 9 bases separated the two germline ends. The V gene's germline CDR1 is SQVTM and CDR2 ANQGSEA. This CDR3 contains 11 residues. For the CDR3, the DNA is TGCAGCGCCGCGGCCTCAGATACGCAGTATTTT. Protein sequence: CSAAASDTQYF.

The CDR3 DNA reads TGTGCCAGCAGCTTAGGAGGGTATAACAATGAAAAACTGTTTTTT. Residues: CASSLGGYNNEKLFF. The rearrangement uses TRBV7-2 and TRBJ1-4; D uncertain. This CDR3 has 15 residues. Looked up from germline, CDR1 is SGHTA and CDR2 is FQGNSA. The V gene lost 1 base and the J gene lost 5 bases, with 11 bases spanning the gap.

The chain is built from TRBV9 and TRBJ2-2; 8 positions agree with TRBD1. The germline V gene has CDR1 SGDLS and CDR2 YYNGEE. V was clipped by 8 bases and J by 3 bases; unmatched bases: 6. The CDR3 is made up of 14 amino acids. CDR3 DNA: TGTGCCAGTAGCCGACAGGGGCACACCGGGGAGCTGTTTTTT. It codes for CASSRQGHTGELFF.

The chain joins TRBV6-6 to TRBJ1-1; 10 bases fit TRBD1. This CDR3 contains 15 residues. V shed 5 bases and J 3 bases; nucleotides not matched to a gene: 6. Looked up from germline, CDR1 is MNHNY and CDR2 is SVGAGI (reference sequence). This CDR3 is CASSNRQGADTEAFF. The CDR3 DNA reads as TGTGCCAGCAGTAACAGACAGGGGGCGGACACTGAAGCTTTCTTT.

The rearrangement joins TRBV2 to TRBJ2-3; unclear D gene. The CDR3 runs 17 residues. The germline V gene has CDR1 SNHLY and CDR2 FYNNEI. The V end was cut by 0 bases, the J end by 0 bases, with 13 bases between. The CDR3 protein is CASSEASLGTSTDTQYF. The DNA for the CDR3 is TGTGCCAGCAGTGAAGCGTCTTTGGGCACTAGCACAGATACGCAGTATTTT.

This clone turned up a few times. The chain has TRBV6-5 and TRBJ2-7; 10 bases line up with TRBD2. The germline CDR1 and CDR2 sequences are MNHEY and SVGAGI. The CDR3 is 14 amino acids. The V and J ends lost 5 bases and 7 bases, in that order; junction bases with no gene match: 8. Here the CDR3 reads CASSPLAGTSEQYF. Written as DNA, the CDR3 is TGTGCCAGCAGTCCACTAGCGGGAACCTCGGAGCAGTACTTC.

The rearrangement links TRBV29-1 to TRBJ2-1; D gene ambiguous. Germline V gene lookup returns CDR1 SQVTM and CDR2 ANQGSEA. The CDR3 loop spans 11 amino acids. The germline V and J ends were trimmed by 6 bases and 4 bases, with 7 bases remaining between them. The CDR3: CSVHTYNEQFF. For the CDR3, the DNA is TGCAGCGTCCACACATACAATGAGCAGTTCTTC.

V is TRBV25-1 and J is TRBJ2-7; unclear D gene. CDR3 length: 13 amino acids. V was clipped by 4 bases and J by 6 bases, with 13 bases between them. Germline values: CDR1 MGHDK, CDR2 SYGVNS. CDR3 DNA sequence: TGTGCCAGCAGTGGAATACTTGGCGGCGAGCAGTACTTC. Amino acids: CASSGILGGEQYF.

The chain recombines TRBV5-1 with TRBJ2-3, with 9 positions matching TRBD1. Per the germline V gene, CDR1 is SGHRS and CDR2 is YFSETQ. The CDR3 runs 17 residues. V lost 0 bases to trimming and J lost 5 bases; unmatched junction nucleotides: 10. CDR3 loop: CASSLVGAQGAGDTQYF. The CDR3 DNA is TGCGCCAGCAGCTTGGTTGGCGCACAGGGGGCAGGAGATACGCAGTATTTT.

This clone was counted only a few times. This chain connects TRBV18 to TRBJ1-4; no definite D call. The V gene's germline CDR1 is KGHSH and CDR2 LQKENI. Trimming shortened V by 2 bases and J by 8 bases, and 12 bases separated the two germline ends. This CDR3 spans 14 amino acids. Written as DNA, the CDR3 is TGTGCCAGCTCACCAGGAGTGACGCGAGAAAAACTGTTTTTT. Its translation: CASSPGVTREKLFF.

This clone occurred once. The chain couples TRBV19 to TRBJ2-7, with 10 bases that match TRBD2. V lost 5 bases, J lost 8 bases, and 12 bases stayed unmatched. The CDR3 is 15 amino acids. The germline CDR1 and CDR2 sequences are LNHDA and SQIVND (reference sequence). The CDR3 region is CASSDSSGGQRKQYF. The CDR3 bases are TGTGCCAGTAGTGATTCTAGCGGGGGACAGAGGAAGCAGTACTTC.

This clone appeared once. This chain's CDR3 is CATSDQQGAHGYTF. Here the CDR3 DNA reads TGTGCCACCAGTGATCAACAGGGGGCACATGGCTACACCTTC. The genes are TRBV24-1 and TRBJ1-2; the match to TRBD1 covers 9 bases. V was clipped by 3 bases and J by 6 bases; unmatched bases: 4. CDR1 KGHDR and CDR2 SFDVKD come from the germline V gene. This CDR3 comprises 14 residues.